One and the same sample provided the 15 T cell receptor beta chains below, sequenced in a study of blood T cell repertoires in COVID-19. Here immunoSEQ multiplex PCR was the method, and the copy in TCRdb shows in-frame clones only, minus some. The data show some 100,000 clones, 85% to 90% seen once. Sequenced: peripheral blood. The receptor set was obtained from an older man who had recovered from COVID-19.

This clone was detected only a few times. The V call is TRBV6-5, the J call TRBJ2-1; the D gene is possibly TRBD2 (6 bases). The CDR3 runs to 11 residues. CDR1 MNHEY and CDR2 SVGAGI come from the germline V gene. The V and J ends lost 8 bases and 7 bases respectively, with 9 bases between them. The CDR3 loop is CASRGTNEQFF. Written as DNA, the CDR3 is TGTGCCAGCCGGGGGACGAATGAGCAGTTCTTC.

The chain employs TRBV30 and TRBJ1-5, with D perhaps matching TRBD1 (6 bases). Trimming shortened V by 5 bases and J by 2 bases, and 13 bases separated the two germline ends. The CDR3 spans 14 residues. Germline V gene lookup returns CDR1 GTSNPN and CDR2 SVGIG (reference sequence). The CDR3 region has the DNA TGTGCCTGGGGCAGGGGTAGAGGCAATCAGCCCCAGCATTTT. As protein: CAWGRGRGNQPQHF. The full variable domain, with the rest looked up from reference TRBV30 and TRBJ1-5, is SQTIHQWPATLVQPVGSPLSLECTVEGTSNPNLYWYRQAAGRGLQLLFYSVGIGQISSEVPQNLSASRPQDRQFILSSKKLLLSDSGFYLCAWGRGRGNQPQHFGDGTRLSIL.

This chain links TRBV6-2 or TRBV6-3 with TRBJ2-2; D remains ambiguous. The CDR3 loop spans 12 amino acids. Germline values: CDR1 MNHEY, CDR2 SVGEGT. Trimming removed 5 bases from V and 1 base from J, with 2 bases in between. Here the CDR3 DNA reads TGTGCCAGCAGTCAGAACACCGGGGAGCTGTTTTTT. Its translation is CASSQNTGELFF.

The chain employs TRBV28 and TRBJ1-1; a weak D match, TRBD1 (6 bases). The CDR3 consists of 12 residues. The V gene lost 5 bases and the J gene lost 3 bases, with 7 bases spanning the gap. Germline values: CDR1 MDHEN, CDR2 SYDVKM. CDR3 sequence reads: CASSEGDTEAFF. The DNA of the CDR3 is TGTGCCAGCAGTGAGGGGGACACTGAAGCTTTCTTT.

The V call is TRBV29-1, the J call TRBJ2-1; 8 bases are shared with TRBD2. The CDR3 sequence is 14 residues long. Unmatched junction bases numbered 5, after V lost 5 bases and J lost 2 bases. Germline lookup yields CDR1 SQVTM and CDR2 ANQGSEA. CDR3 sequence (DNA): TGCAGCGTTCTGGCGGGGGGACCCTACAATGAGCAGTTCTTC. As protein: CSVLAGGPYNEQFF.

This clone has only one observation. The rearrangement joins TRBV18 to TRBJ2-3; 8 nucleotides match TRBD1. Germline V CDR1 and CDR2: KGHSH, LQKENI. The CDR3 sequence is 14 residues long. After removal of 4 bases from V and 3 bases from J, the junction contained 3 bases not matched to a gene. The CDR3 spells CASSRTGWTDTQYF. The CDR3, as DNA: TGTGCCAGCTCACGGACAGGGTGGACAGATACGCAGTATTTT.

The CDR3 here is CASSQGPVQHF. CDR3 nucleotide sequence: TGTGCCAGCAGCCAGGGCCCCGTACAGCATTTT. This chain joins TRBV6-5 and TRBJ1-5; D is possibly TRBD1 (5 bases). The CDR3 runs to 11 residues. Trimming cost V 6 bases and J 13 bases, with 13 bases left between them. Germline V gives CDR1 MNHEY, CDR2 SVGAGI.

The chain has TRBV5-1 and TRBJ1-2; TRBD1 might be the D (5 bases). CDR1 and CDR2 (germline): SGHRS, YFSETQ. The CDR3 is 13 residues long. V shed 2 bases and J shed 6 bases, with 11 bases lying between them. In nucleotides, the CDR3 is TGCGCCAGCAGCTTAAGGGGTACGAATGGCTACACCTTC. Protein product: CASSLRGTNGYTF. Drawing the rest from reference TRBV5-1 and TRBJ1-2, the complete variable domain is KAGVTQTPRYLIKTRGQQVTLSCSPISGHRSVSWYQQTPGQGLQFLFEYFSETQRNKGNFPGRFSGRQFSNSRSEMNVSTLELGDSALYLCASSLRGTNGYTFGSGTRLTVV.

CDR3 sequence: CASSFYGTSSYNEQFF. CDR3 nucleotides: TGCGCCAGCAGCTTCTACGGGACTAGCAGTTACAATGAGCAGTTCTTC. The gene calls are TRBV5-1 and TRBJ2-1, with 9 bases aligning to TRBD2. The length of the CDR3 is 16 residues. The junction had 7 bases not matched to a gene; V was cut back by 2 bases and J by 4 bases. Germline V lookup: CDR1 SGHRS, CDR2 YFSETQ.

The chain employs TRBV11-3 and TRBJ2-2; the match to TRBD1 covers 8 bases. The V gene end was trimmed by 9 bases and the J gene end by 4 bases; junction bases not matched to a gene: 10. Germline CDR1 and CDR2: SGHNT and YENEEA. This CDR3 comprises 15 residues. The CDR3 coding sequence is TGTGCCAGTGGACCTGGACAGGGAGGCACCGGGGAGCTGTTTTTT. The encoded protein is CASGPGQGGTGELFF.

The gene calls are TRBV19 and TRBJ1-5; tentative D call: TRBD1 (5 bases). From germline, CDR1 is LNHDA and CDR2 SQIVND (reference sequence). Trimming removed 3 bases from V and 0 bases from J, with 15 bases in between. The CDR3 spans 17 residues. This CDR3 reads CASSIGEGVHSNQPQHF. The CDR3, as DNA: TGTGCCAGTAGTATTGGAGAAGGGGTACATAGCAATCAGCCCCAGCATTTT.

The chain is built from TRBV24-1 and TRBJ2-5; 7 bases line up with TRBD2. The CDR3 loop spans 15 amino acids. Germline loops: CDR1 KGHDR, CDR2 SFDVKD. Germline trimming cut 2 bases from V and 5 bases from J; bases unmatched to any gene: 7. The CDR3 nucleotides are TGTGCCACCAGTGATTCTCGACGGGGGGACGAGACCCAGTACTTC. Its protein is CATSDSRRGDETQYF.

CDR3 coding DNA: TGCGCCAGCAGCTTGGACAGGGGAAGAGAAAAACTGTTTTTT. The encoded protein is CASSLDRGREKLFF. The chain combines TRBV5-1 with TRBJ1-4; 7 bases align to TRBD1. The trim removed 0 bases at V and 8 bases at J, leaving 4 bases unmatched. The CDR3 has 14 amino acids. Germline V lookup: CDR1 SGHRS, CDR2 YFSETQ.

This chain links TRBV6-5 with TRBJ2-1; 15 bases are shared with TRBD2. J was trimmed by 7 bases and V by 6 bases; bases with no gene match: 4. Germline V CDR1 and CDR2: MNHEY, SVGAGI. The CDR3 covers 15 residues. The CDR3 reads CASRGLAGGPNEQFF. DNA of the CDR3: TGTGCCAGCAGAGGACTAGCGGGGGGGCCGAATGAGCAGTTCTTC.

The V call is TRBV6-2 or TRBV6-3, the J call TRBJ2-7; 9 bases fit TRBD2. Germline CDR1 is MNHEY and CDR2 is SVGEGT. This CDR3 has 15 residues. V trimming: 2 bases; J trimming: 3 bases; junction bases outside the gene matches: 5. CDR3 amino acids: CASSYGVSGSYEQYF. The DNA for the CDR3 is TGTGCCAGCAGTTACGGGGTTAGCGGGAGCTACGAGCAGTACTTC.